What follows are 21 T cell receptor beta chains derived from one specimen sequenced in a study of cytomegalovirus exposure and HLA in healthy donors. It was with 60 Vbeta and 13 Jbeta primers that the PCR ran. Data came from immunoSEQ multiplex PCR; TCRdb stores just in-frame clones and leaves some out. The table shows 110,000 or so clones, with about 9.4% occurring only once. The material sequenced was PBMCs. Source of these receptors: a woman in her forties in good health and CMV-seropositive.

This chain joins TRBV21-1 and TRBJ2-3; the table's D call, TRBD1, has no DNA check behind it. TRBV21-1 is tagged as a pseudogene. The CDR3 spans 19 residues. The CDR3 nucleotides read TGTGCCAGCAGCTATTTCGTGGAGAGTACAGGGTCTAGCACAGATACGCAGTATTTT. Translating it yields CASSYFVESTGSSTDTQYF.

The chain combines TRBV6-1 with TRBJ1-5, with D possibly TRBD1 on 5 matching bases. V shed 6 bases and J shed 0 bases, with 6 bases lying between them. This CDR3 is 13 amino acids long. CDR1 and CDR2 (germline): MNHNS, SASEGT. In nucleotides, the CDR3 is TGTGCCAGCAGACAGGTTAGCAATCAGCCCCAGCATTTT. Translated, it gives CASRQVSNQPQHF.

This clone was counted between two and nine times. This chain joins TRBV30 and TRBJ2-7, with a tentative D call TRBD1 (7 bases). Germline V gene sequence: CDR1 GTSNPN, CDR2 SVGIG (reference sequence). The CDR3 runs to 12 residues. With 4 bases removed from V and 3 bases from J, the gap between germline ends came to 10 bases. The CDR3 region is CAWTGGLYEQYF. CDR3 nucleotides: TGTGCCTGGACAGGGGGGCTCTACGAGCAGTACTTC.

The V and J genes are TRBV5-1 and TRBJ2-2; tentatively, D is TRBD1 (6 bases). This CDR3 comprises 16 residues. Germline V gene sequence: CDR1 SGHRS, CDR2 YFSETQ. Trimming stripped 0 bases from V and 5 bases from J, with 14 bases between. CDR3 in DNA: TGCGCCAGCAGCTTGGGCGTTACACAGGGAACCGGGGAGCTGTTTTTT. It translates to CASSLGVTQGTGELFF.

The rearrangement joins TRBV9 to TRBJ1-6; D unclear. The CDR3 loop spans 13 amino acids. Germline V gene lookup returns CDR1 SGDLS and CDR2 YYNGEE. Trimming took 5 bases from V and 10 from J, leaving 13 bases between them. CDR3 sequence (DNA): TGTGCCAGCAGGGGCACGCATGGGTCACCCCTCCACTTT. It is translated as CASRGTHGSPLHF.

The chain employs TRBV5-1 and TRBJ1-3, with D maybe TRBD1 (6 bases). CDR1 is SGHRS and CDR2 is YFSETQ in the germline V gene. Trimming took 4 bases from V and 0 from J, leaving 14 bases between them. The CDR3 is 16 amino acids. CDR3 DNA sequence: TGCGCCAGCAGCCCTAGCACAGGGAGCTCTGGAAACACCATATATTTT. Its protein is CASSPSTGSSGNTIYF. The full variable domain, rest sourced from reference TRBV5-1 and TRBJ1-3, is KAGVTQTPRYLIKTRGQQVTLSCSPISGHRSVSWYQQTPGQGLQFLFEYFSETQRNKGNFPGRFSGRQFSNSRSEMNVSTLELGDSALYLCASSPSTGSSGNTIYFGEGSWLTVV.

The J gene is TRBJ2-7, the V gene TRBV13; TRBD1 might be the D (6 bases). The germline CDR1 and CDR2 sequences are PRHDT and FYEKMQ (reference sequence). This CDR3 region has 17 residues. The ends were cut back, 5 bases at V and 1 base at J, with 21 bases in the middle. The CDR3 reads CASSPPPEAGESYEQYF. CDR3 DNA: TGTGCCAGCAGCCCCCCCCCTGAGGCAGGGGAGTCCTACGAGCAGTACTTC.

A few counts support this clone. Other DNA sequences in this sample translate to the same CDR3. The chain uses TRBV5-1 and TRBJ1-1; D is uncertain. The CDR3 loop spans 13 amino acids. V lost 0 bases and J lost 4, with 7 bases in between. CDR1 and CDR2 from the germline V gene are SGHRS and YFSETQ. CDR3 sequence: CASSLEPSTEAFF. CDR3 DNA sequence: TGCGCCAGCAGCTTGGAGCCTTCCACTGAAGCTTTCTTT.

The rearrangement joins TRBV29-1 to TRBJ1-5; perhaps TRBD1 as D (6 bases). With 7 bases removed from V and 4 bases from J, the gap between germline ends came to 23 bases. Germline CDR1 is SQVTM and CDR2 is ANQGSEA. This CDR3 spans 16 amino acids. The CDR3 here is CSALGASSHGNQPQHF. The CDR3 nucleotides are TGCAGCGCCCTGGGGGCGAGTTCGCATGGGAATCAGCCCCAGCATTTT.

This chain joins TRBV2 and TRBJ2-2; a weak D match, TRBD2 (7 bases). Germline V gene sequence: CDR1 SNHLY, CDR2 FYNNEI. The CDR3 runs to 16 residues. The V gene lost 6 bases and the J gene lost 3 bases, with 17 bases spanning the gap. The CDR3 region has the DNA TGTGCCAGCAGACGCATGCAAGGGGGGGACACCGGGGAGCTGTTTTTT. Its translation is CASRRMQGGDTGELFF.

This chain uses TRBV18 with TRBJ2-1; 11 nucleotides match TRBD2. V shed 3 bases, J shed 7 bases, and the junction held 8 bases outside the gene matches. This CDR3 comprises 16 residues. Looked up from germline, CDR1 is KGHSH and CDR2 is LQKENI. The CDR3 protein is CASSPSTSGVSNEQFF. In DNA, the CDR3 is TGTGCCAGCTCACCGTCGACTAGCGGGGTATCTAATGAGCAGTTCTTC. Full variable domain (remainder filled in from reference TRBV18 and TRBJ2-1): NAGVMQNPRHLVRRRGQEARLRCSPMKGHSHVYWYRQLPEEGLKFMVYLQKENIIDESGMPKERFSAEFPKEGPSILRIQQVVRGDSAAYFCASSPSTSGVSNEQFFGPGTRLTVL.

V and J are TRBV6-5 and TRBJ2-1, with D possibly TRBD1 on 5 matching bases. CDR1 and CDR2 from the germline V gene are MNHEY and SVGAGI. Between the trimmed V and J ends, which lost 4 bases and 5 bases, there was a span of 15 bases. The CDR3 has 15 residues. This CDR3 is CASSSPVDRNNEQFF. In nucleotides, the CDR3 is TGTGCCAGCAGTTCGCCAGTCGACAGAAACAATGAGCAGTTCTTC.

The table lists this clone with a few counts. This CDR3 reads CASRDRTSGGDQQYF. Written as DNA, the CDR3 is TGTGCCAGCAGGGACCGGACTAGCGGGGGGGATCAACAGTACTTC. This rearrangement joins TRBV5-4 to TRBJ2-5; the match to TRBD2 covers 15 bases. Germline V CDR1 and CDR2: SGHNT, YYREEE (reference sequence). The CDR3 contains 15 residues. The junction had 10 bases not matched to a gene; V was cut back by 5 bases and J by 11 bases.

The chain employs TRBV6-5 and TRBJ1-1, with D unclear. This CDR3 has 12 amino acids. The V gene lost 8 bases and the J gene lost 10 bases, with 17 bases spanning the gap. Germline values: CDR1 MNHEY, CDR2 SVGAGI. The CDR3 loop is CASAGLRLGAFF. Written as DNA, the CDR3 is TGTGCCAGCGCAGGACTCCGGTTGGGAGCTTTCTTT.

This clone has more than one count but fewer than ten. This chain uses TRBV28 with TRBJ1-1; 7 bases line up with TRBD1. Trimming at V came to 5 bases and at J to 0 bases, leaving 6 bases not matched to a gene. CDR3 length equals 15 residues. Germline values: CDR1 MDHEN, CDR2 SYDVKM. The CDR3 region has the DNA TGTGCCAGCAGTCCAACGGACAGGATGAACACTGAAGCTTTCTTT. Translated, it gives CASSPTDRMNTEAFF.

This clone was observed a handful of times. The CDR3 sequence is CASSQTQGYTEAFF. The DNA for the CDR3 is TGTGCCAGCAGTCAAACACAGGGGTACACTGAAGCTTTCTTT. The rearrangement links TRBV28 to TRBJ1-1, with 7 bases identical to TRBD1. Germline loops: CDR1 MDHEN, CDR2 SYDVKM. The CDR3 length is 14 residues. After removal of 5 bases from V and 3 bases from J, the junction contained 6 bases not matched to a gene.

The gene calls are TRBV30 and TRBJ1-1; TRBD1 agrees at 9 bases. From germline, CDR1 is GTSNPN and CDR2 SVGIG (reference sequence). The CDR3 loop spans 17 amino acids. Unmatched junction bases numbered 10, after V lost 1 base and J lost 1 base. The CDR3 is CAWSEKQGAGSNTEAFF. In nucleotides, the CDR3 is TGTGCCTGGAGTGAGAAACAGGGGGCTGGGTCGAACACTGAAGCTTTCTTT.

V usage is TRBV5-1 and J usage is TRBJ2-7; 9 positions match TRBD1. The ends lost 6 bases at V and 5 bases at J; junction bases unmatched: 12. CDR3 length equals 15 residues. Germline lookup yields CDR1 SGHRS and CDR2 YFSETQ. The CDR3 DNA reads as TGCGCCAGCACCACCGGGACAGGGTATTTCCACGAGCAGTACTTC. Protein product: CASTTGTGYFHEQYF.

The chain recombines TRBV2 with TRBJ1-4, with 8 bases fitting TRBD1. The J segment lost 6 bases and the V segment lost 4 bases, leaving 7 bases of the junction unmatched. The CDR3 covers 15 residues. Germline CDR1 is SNHLY and CDR2 is FYNNEI. The CDR3 loop reads CASSVQGARDEKLFF. Here the CDR3 DNA reads TGTGCCAGCAGTGTGCAGGGGGCGCGGGATGAAAAACTGTTTTTT. The full variable domain, rest sourced from reference TRBV2 and TRBJ1-4, is EPEVTQTPSHQVTQMGQEVILRCVPISNHLYFYWYRQILGQKVEFLVSFYNNEISEKSEIFDDQFSVERPDGSNFTLKIRSTKLEDSAMYFCASSVQGARDEKLFFGSGTQLSVL.

The chain couples TRBV6-1 to TRBJ2-1; D gene uncertain. The germline V and J ends were trimmed by 3 bases and 9 bases, with 6 bases remaining between them. Germline assignment: CDR1 MNHNS and CDR2 SASEGT. CDR3 length equals 11 residues. CDR3 DNA sequence: TGTGCCAGCAGTGACTTTTTTGAGCAGTTCTTC. It yields the protein CASSDFFEQFF.

This sequence joins TRBV5-8 and TRBJ1-1, with D maybe TRBD1 (6 bases). The CDR3 has 18 residues. Germline V gene sequence: CDR1 SGHTS, CDR2 YDEGEE. V was trimmed by 0 bases and J by 0 bases, leaving 18 bases between them. The CDR3 spells CASSLAWDTGFMNTEAFF. The CDR3 coding sequence is TGTGCCAGCAGCTTGGCATGGGACACCGGGTTCATGAACACTGAAGCTTTCTTT.